This T cell receptor (beta chain) stems from a study of beta chain features in type 1 diabetes. On the study more broadly: Age and gender were similar between patients and healthy donors, as were cell yields.

Study-level points and caveats: Within each of all four CD4+ subsets, Type 1 diabetes patients had TCRB CDR3s that were moderately but significantly shorter.

Expressed TCRB transcripts were sequenced after all isolated RNA was converted to cDNA. An average roughly 3.5 million reads came from naive, central memory and regulatory T cell samples. TCRdb keeps only in-frame clones here, not all; method: immunoSEQ multiplex PCR. The table records over 650,000 clones, about 14% of them present only once. CDR3 length: 13 amino acids. Germline loops: CDR1 SQVTM, CDR2 ANQGSEA. V lost 0 bases to trimming and J lost 3 bases, with 8 bases between them. This clone was seen a few times. Its specificity is unknown. The TCR sequence derives from a man between 18 and 29 years old with type 1 diabetes. V and J are TRBV29-1 and TRBJ2-5, with D unresolved. Material for sequencing was naive CD4+ T cells from blood. The CDR3 sequence: CSVEEGGKETQYF. In DNA, the CDR3 is TGCAGCGTTGAAGAGGGTGGGAAAGAGACCCAGTACTTC.